These 23 T cell receptor beta chains were all obtained from the same sample, sequenced in a study of blood T cell repertoires in COVID-19. Profiled with immunoSEQ multiplex PCR; TCRdb holds only in-frame clones, not every one. In the table there are under 300,000 clones, over 75% of which are singletons. Material: peripheral blood. The receptor set was obtained from a man in his thirties or forties who had recovered from COVID-19.

This clone was counted between two and nine times. The CDR3 reads CATRARGSYNEQFF. In DNA form, the CDR3 reads TGTGCCACCAGGGCCAGGGGTTCCTACAATGAGCAGTTCTTC. The J gene is TRBJ2-1, the V gene TRBV24-1; maybe TRBD1 (6 bases). CDR3 length: 14 amino acids. V was pared by 7 bases and J by 1 base, with 10 bases between. Germline assignment: CDR1 KGHDR and CDR2 SFDVKD.

The chain is built from TRBV7-2 and TRBJ2-5, with TRBD2 matching 12 bases. The CDR3 sequence is 15 residues long. Germline CDR1 and CDR2: SGHTA and FQGNSA. V trimming: 7 bases; J trimming: 5 bases; junction bases outside the gene matches: 8. The CDR3 sequence: CASILAGGPSETQYF. The DNA for the CDR3 is TGTGCCAGCATCCTAGCGGGGGGGCCTAGCGAGACCCAGTACTTC.

The chain couples TRBV4-1 to TRBJ1-6; D is unresolved. The CDR3 loop spans 16 amino acids. V shed 2 bases and J shed 2 bases, with 10 bases lying between them. CDR1 is MGHRA and CDR2 is YSYEKL in the germline V gene. CDR3: CASSQFLVTYNSPLHF. The CDR3 DNA reads as TGCGCCAGCAGCCAATTCCTCGTAACCTATAATTCACCCCTCCACTTT.

This CDR3 is CASSGGLAGPKNTGELFF. The CDR3 DNA reads TGTGCCAGCAGCGGAGGACTAGCGGGGCCTAAGAACACCGGGGAGCTGTTTTTT. The chain joins TRBV9 to TRBJ2-2, with TRBD2 matching 12 bases. V was pared by 3 bases and J by 1 base, with 7 bases of the junction left unmatched. From germline, CDR1 is SGDLS and CDR2 YYNGEE. The CDR3 sequence is 18 residues long.

This rearrangement joins TRBV29-1 to TRBJ2-5; TRBD1 might be the D (5 bases). Trimming shortened V by 7 bases and J by 2 bases, and 11 bases separated the two germline ends. The CDR3 totals 12 residues. Germline loops: CDR1 SQVTM, CDR2 ANQGSEA. CDR3 in amino acids: CSAKGRQETQYF. CDR3 nucleotides: TGCAGCGCTAAGGGGCGACAAGAGACCCAGTACTTC.

The gene calls are TRBV7-8 and TRBJ2-3, with TRBD2 identical over 12 bases. V trimming: 10 bases; J trimming: 2 bases; junction bases outside the gene matches: 4. This CDR3 spans 14 amino acids. Germline V gene lookup returns CDR1 SGHVS and CDR2 FQNEAQ. CDR3 loop: CATTSGGHTDTQYF. As DNA, the CDR3 is TGTGCCACGACTAGCGGGGGCCACACAGATACGCAGTATTTT.

This clone was picked up one time. The V gene is TRBV3-1 (or the pseudogene TRBV3-2), the J gene TRBJ2-7; 9 bases agree with TRBD1. CDR1 is LGHDT and CDR2 is YNNKEL in the germline V gene (reference sequence). The CDR3 runs 14 residues. Losses at the gene ends were 4 bases for V and 3 bases for J; bases not matched to a gene: 4. The DNA of the CDR3 is TGTGCCAGCAGCCGTCAGGGACAGGGCTACGAGCAGTACTTC. Its translation: CASSRQGQGYEQYF.

The rearrangement joins TRBV11-2 to TRBJ2-2; 10 positions match TRBD2. This CDR3 spans 17 amino acids. The V segment lost 5 bases and the J segment 5 bases; nucleotides outside the gene matches: 11. The V gene's germline CDR1 is SGHAT and CDR2 FQNNGV. DNA of the CDR3: TGTGCCAGCAGCATACAATCGGGGACTAGCGTGACCGGGGAGCTGTTTTTT. Its protein is CASSIQSGTSVTGELFF.

The chain carries TRBV7-9 and TRBJ2-5; D might be TRBD1 (5 bases). Between the trimmed V and J ends, which lost 1 base and 3 bases, there was a span of 12 bases. In germline, CDR1 is SEHNR, CDR2 FQNEAQ (reference sequence). The CDR3 totals 15 residues. The CDR3 DNA reads TGTGCCAGCAGCTTAGTCTCAGGGTTCGAAGAGACCCAGTACTTC. It translates to CASSLVSGFEETQYF.

This clone turned up a few times. The chain is built from TRBV5-1 and TRBJ1-1; TRBD1 agrees at 8 bases. CDR1 and CDR2 (germline): SGHRS, YFSETQ. The CDR3 totals 13 residues. J was trimmed by 6 bases and V by 2 bases; bases with no gene match: 3. CDR3 in DNA: TGCGCCAGCAGCTTTGGGACAGGTTCTGAAGCTTTCTTT. This translates into CASSFGTGSEAFF. The whole variable domain, filled in from reference TRBV5-1 and TRBJ1-1, reads KAGVTQTPRYLIKTRGQQVTLSCSPISGHRSVSWYQQTPGQGLQFLFEYFSETQRNKGNFPGRFSGRQFSNSRSEMNVSTLELGDSALYLCASSFGTGSEAFFGQGTRLTVV.

The chain employs TRBV5-8 and TRBJ1-3; 7 bases align to TRBD1. This CDR3 contains 16 residues. The trim removed 3 bases at V and 0 bases at J, leaving 6 bases unmatched. The germline V gene encodes CDR1 SGHTS and CDR2 YDEGEE. Written as DNA, the CDR3 is TGTGCCAGCAGCTCGGACAGGCCTAGCTCTGGAAACACCATATATTTT. Translating gives CASSSDRPSSGNTIYF.

The rearrangement uses TRBV27 and TRBJ2-7; 7 bases map to TRBD1. V lost 6 bases to trimming and J lost 2 bases; unmatched junction nucleotides: 4. This CDR3 comprises 13 residues. From germline, CDR1 is MNHEY and CDR2 SMNVEV (reference sequence). CDR3 protein: CASRSGTAYEQYV. CDR3 in DNA: TGTGCCAGCAGATCAGGGACAGCCTACGAGCAGTACGTC.

In regard to this clone: Other DNA sequences in the sample encode the same CDR3. The chain has TRBV29-1 and TRBJ2-7, with TRBD1 matching 10 bases. Germline V CDR1 and CDR2: SQVTM, ANQGSEA. The J segment lost 6 bases and the V segment lost 7 bases, leaving 6 bases of the junction unmatched. The length of the CDR3 is 12 residues. This chain's CDR3 is CSGGTGEGEQYF. CDR3 DNA: TGCAGCGGGGGGACAGGGGAAGGCGAGCAGTACTTC.

J is TRBJ1-2 and V is TRBV6-6; the D gene is possibly TRBD1 (5 bases). Trimming shortened V by 7 bases and J by 1 base, and 7 bases separated the two germline ends. Germline V gene sequence: CDR1 MNHNY, CDR2 SVGAGI (reference sequence). CDR3 length: 12 residues. The CDR3: CASNQGNYGYTF. In nucleotides, the CDR3 is TGTGCCAGCAATCAGGGTAACTATGGCTACACCTTC.

The rearrangement links TRBV5-5 to TRBJ2-5; D may be TRBD2 (5 bases). This CDR3 spans 15 amino acids. Germline lookup yields CDR1 SGHKS and CDR2 YYEKEE (reference sequence). Trimming removed 0 bases from V and 2 bases from J, with 11 bases in between. CDR3 in DNA: TGTGCCAGCAGCTTGGCGGGGAACAGACAAGAGACCCAGTACTTC. This codes for CASSLAGNRQETQYF. The entire variable domain, with the rest obtained from reference TRBV5-5 and TRBJ2-5, is as follows: DAGVTQSPTHLIKTRGQQVTLRCSPISGHKSVSWYQQVLGQGPQFIFQYYEKEERGRGNFPDRFSARQFPNYSSELNVNALLLGDSALYLCASSLAGNRQETQYFGPGTRLLVL.

This clone is a singleton in its sample. The genes are TRBV28 and TRBJ2-1; 7 bases map to TRBD1. Germline V gene lookup returns CDR1 MDHEN and CDR2 SYDVKM. CDR3 length equals 15 residues. V lost 8 bases, J lost 3 bases, and 10 bases stayed unmatched. CDR3 sequence reads: CASGATGVYYNEQFF. CDR3 DNA: TGTGCCAGCGGGGCTACAGGGGTCTACTACAATGAGCAGTTCTTC.

The chain employs TRBV3-1 (or the pseudogene TRBV3-2) and TRBJ1-5, with D possibly being TRBD1 (6 bases). V was shortened by 3 bases and J by 7 bases, with 10 bases between the two germline ends. The CDR3 has 13 amino acids. Per the germline V gene, CDR1 is LGHDT and CDR2 is YNNKEL (reference sequence). The CDR3 sequence: CASSHGGAQPQHF. The CDR3 DNA reads TGTGCCAGCAGCCACGGGGGGGCCCAGCCCCAGCATTTT.

This chain connects TRBV28 to TRBJ1-6, with TRBD1 matching over 7 bases. Per germline, CDR1 MDHEN and CDR2 SYDVKM. After removal of 8 bases from V and 8 bases from J, the junction contained 9 bases not matched to a gene. CDR3 length: 14 residues. CDR3 region: CASAGTADHSPLHF. The CDR3 nucleotides read TGTGCCAGCGCTGGGACAGCTGACCATTCACCCCTCCACTTT.

The V and J genes are TRBV5-1 and TRBJ2-1; 8 positions match TRBD1. Germline assignment: CDR1 SGHRS and CDR2 YFSETQ. This CDR3 contains 14 residues. The V gene end was trimmed by 4 bases and the J gene end by 7 bases; junction bases not matched to a gene: 7. The CDR3 nucleotides read TGCGCCAGCAGCCAGCCGGACAGGGTTAATGAGCAGTTCTTC. Its translation: CASSQPDRVNEQFF.

V usage is TRBV6-5 and J usage is TRBJ1-3; D may be TRBD1 (6 bases). V lost 5 bases and J lost 4, with 9 bases in between. The CDR3 has 13 amino acids. Germline V CDR1 and CDR2: MNHEY, SVGAGI. The CDR3 DNA follows: TGTGCCAGCAGTCCCAGGGGAGGAAACACCATATATTTT. It yields the protein CASSPRGGNTIYF.

The chain combines TRBV2 with TRBJ2-1, with TRBD2 matching 7 bases. Looked up from germline, CDR1 is SNHLY and CDR2 is FYNNEI. This CDR3 is 15 amino acids long. The ends lost 3 bases at V and 4 bases at J; junction bases unmatched: 6. CDR3 nucleotide sequence: TGTGCCAGCAGTGAGCAGGTGGGGGGGTACAATGAGCAGTTCTTC. This gives the protein CASSEQVGGYNEQFF.

The chain has TRBV10-3 and TRBJ2-7, with 8 positions matching TRBD1. The CDR3 has 14 amino acids. The junction had 4 bases not matched to a gene; V was cut back by 4 bases and J by 2 bases. Germline assignment: CDR1 ENHRY and CDR2 SYGVKD. The CDR3 nucleotides are TGTGCCATCAGTGGGTTACAGGGGGCCTACGAGCAGTACTTC. Translated, it gives CAISGLQGAYEQYF.

The J gene is TRBJ2-2, the V gene TRBV11-2; weak D call: TRBD1 (5 bases). The germline V gene encodes CDR1 SGHAT and CDR2 FQNNGV. CDR3 size: 14 residues. V was cut by 1 base and J by 5 bases, with 8 bases left in between. CDR3 in DNA: TGTGCCAGCAGCTTAGGACGACAGACCGGGGAGCTGTTTTTT. Amino acid sequence: CASSLGRQTGELFF. The whole variable domain, filled in from reference TRBV11-2 and TRBJ2-2, reads EAGVAQSPRYKIIEKRQSVAFWCNPISGHATLYWYQQILGQGPKLLIQFQNNGVVDDSQLPKDRFSAERLKGVDSTLKIQPAKLEDSAVYLCASSLGRQTGELFFGEGSRLTVL.